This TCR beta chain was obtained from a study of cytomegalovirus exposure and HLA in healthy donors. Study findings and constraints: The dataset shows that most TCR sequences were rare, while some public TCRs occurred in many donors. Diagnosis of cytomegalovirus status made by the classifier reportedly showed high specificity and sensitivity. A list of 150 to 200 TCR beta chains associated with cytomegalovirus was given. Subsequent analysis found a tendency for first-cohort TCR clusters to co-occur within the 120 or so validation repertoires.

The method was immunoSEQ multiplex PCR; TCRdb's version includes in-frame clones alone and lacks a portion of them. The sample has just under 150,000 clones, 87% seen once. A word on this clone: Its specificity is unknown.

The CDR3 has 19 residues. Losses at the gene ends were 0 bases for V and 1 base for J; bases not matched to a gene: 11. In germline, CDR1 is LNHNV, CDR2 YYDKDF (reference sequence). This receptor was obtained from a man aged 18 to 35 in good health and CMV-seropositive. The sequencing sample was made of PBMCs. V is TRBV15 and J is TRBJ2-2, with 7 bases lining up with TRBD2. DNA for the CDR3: TGTGCCACCAGCAGAGATGGGGGGAGGGCCATAGTGAACACCGGGGAGCTGTTTTTT. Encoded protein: CATSRDGGRAIVNTGELFF.